This section outlines one T cell receptor (beta chain) sequence together with its context. Its target is not known. Germline V gene data show CDR1 as DFQATT and CDR2 as SNEGSKA (reference sequence). V was clipped by 3 bases and J by 6 bases, with 11 bases between them. The CDR3 is made up of 12 amino acids. TCRdb analysed the RT-PCR reads with MiXCR anew, one entry per CDR3 protein. The data contain around 300,000 distinct CDR3 sequences, 20% to 25% of them singletons. This sample is drawn from a study of response to subunit inactivated influenza vaccine. General study results and limits: There was a suggestion from the authors that each seasonal influenza vaccination recruits few new T cells.

The rearrangement joins TRBV20-1 to TRBJ1-2; D is uncertain. Sequenced here: PBMCs from blood, sampled roughly 20 months after vaccination. The sequence was obtained from a man aged 50 to 69 who received an inactivated influenza vaccine. CDR3 bases: TGCAGTGCTAGCACAGCGTCAAATGGCTACACCTTC. Residues: CSASTASNGYTF.